These T cell receptor beta chains were read from a single sample in a study of blood T cell repertoires in COVID-19. The assay was immunoSEQ multiplex PCR, and TCRdb's table has in-frame clones only and misses some. The repertoire holds fewer than 45,000 clones, with 88% as singletons. Input material: peripheral blood. These receptors were taken from a woman between 40 and 55 years old with acute or convalescent COVID-19. Each CDR3 is given with its conserved first and last residue. A D gene is named only where the DNA matches it firmly. Some rows mark clone size as missing; the rest say once, few, many or name a class of expanded clone.

>TRBV11-1|TRBJ1-1|.|TRBD1
CASGPQGANTEAFF
TGTGCCAGCGGACCACAGGGGGCGAACACTGAAGCTTTCTTT
>TRBV27|TRBJ2-7|.|TRBD1
CASAETGGSYEQYF
TGTGCCAGCGCAGAGACAGGGGGTTCCTACGAGCAGTACTTC
>TRBV5-1|TRBJ1-6|.|.
CASSLEGQDSPLHF
TGCGCCAGCAGCTTGGAGGGGCAAGACTCACCCCTCCACTTT
>TRBV7-3|TRBJ2-3|.|TRBD1
CASSPRQGTDTQYF
TGTGCCAGCAGCCCCAGACAGGGAACAGATACGCAGTATTTT
>TRBV28|TRBJ2-7|.|.
CASRPRQGRSYEQYF
TGTGCCAGCAGGCCTCGGCAGGGCCGCTCCTACGAGCAGTACTTC
>TRBV6-2/TRBV6-3|TRBJ2-2|few|.
CASSYGAGELFF
TGTGCCAGCAGTTACGGTGCGGGGGAGCTGTTTTTT
>TRBV30|TRBJ1-2|.|TRBD1
CAWQFNRGNYGYTF
TGTGCCTGGCAATTCAACAGGGGTAACTATGGCTACACCTTC
>TRBV5-1|TRBJ2-1|.|TRBD2
CASSPAPSRGEYNEQFF
TGCGCCAGCAGCCCAGCCCCCTCGCGGGGGGAATACAATGAGCAGTTCTTC
>TRBV30|TRBJ1-3|.|TRBD1
CASLLQGAGNTIYF
TGTGCCTCCCTCCTACAGGGGGCTGGAAACACCATATATTTT
>TRBV6-6|TRBJ1-1|.|TRBD1
CASSTGTGTMNTEAFF
TGTGCCAGCAGTACGGGGACAGGAACCATGAACACTGAAGCTTTCTTT
>TRBV4-1|TRBJ1-3|once|.
CASRDSGSGNTIYF
TGCGCCAGCAGGGACAGCGGCTCTGGAAACACCATATATTTT
>TRBV7-2|TRBJ1-5|.|.
CASRQEARGNQPQHF
TGTGCCAGCCGACAGGAGGCTCGGGGCAATCAGCCCCAGCATTTT
>TRBV5-6|TRBJ2-3|once|TRBD2
CASSFTWEGPTDTQYF
TGTGCCAGCAGCTTCACGTGGGAGGGCCCGACAGATACGCAGTATTTT
>TRBV6-5|TRBJ2-2|.|TRBD1
CASSTTGQNTGELFF
TGTGCCAGCAGTACGACAGGGCAGAACACCGGGGAGCTGTTTTTT
>TRBV27|TRBJ1-1|once|TRBD1
CASSFTNRGNTEAFF
TGTGCCAGCAGTTTCACAAACAGGGGGAACACTGAAGCTTTCTTT
>TRBV4-1|TRBJ2-7|.|.
CASSQGGTSSYEQYF
TGCGCCAGCAGCCAAGGCGGGACGTCCTCCTACGAGCAGTACTTC
>TRBV5-5|TRBJ2-1|.|.
CASSSRGSGLGNEQFF
TGTGCCAGCAGCTCCCGAGGAAGCGGGCTCGGAAATGAGCAGTTCTTC
>TRBV25-1|TRBJ2-7|.|.
CASSPAGVVYEQYF
TGTGCCAGCAGTCCTGCAGGGGTAGTCTACGAGCAGTACTTC
>TRBV30|TRBJ1-2|.|.
CAWSTQAANYGYTF
TGTGCCTGGAGTACCCAGGCTGCTAACTATGGCTACACCTTC
>TRBV16|TRBJ2-5|.|.
CASSQSDWQAGTQYF
TGTGCCAGCAGCCAATCGGACTGGCAGGCGGGGACCCAGTACTTC
>TRBV10-1|TRBJ1-3|.|TRBD1
CASSESAGGTGNTIYF
TGCGCCAGCAGTGAGTCGGCAGGGGGAACTGGAAACACCATATATTTT
>TRBV13|TRBJ2-1|.|TRBD2
CASSSISGSYEQFF
TGTGCCAGCAGCTCGATCAGCGGGAGCTATGAGCAGTTCTTC
>TRBV19|TRBJ1-2|.|TRBD1
CASTGTGDGYTF
TGTGCCAGCACGGGGACAGGGGACGGCTACACCTTC
>TRBV5-1|TRBJ2-1|.|TRBD1
CASSLRGQGSGNEQFF
TGCGCCAGCAGCCTACGCGGACAGGGTTCCGGCAATGAGCAGTTCTTC
>TRBV6-5|TRBJ2-7|.|.
CASSYSGEGAYEQYF
TGTGCCAGCAGTTACTCAGGGGAAGGGGCCTACGAGCAGTACTTC
>TRBV6-6|TRBJ2-1|.|.
CASSQAPSRSSYNEQFF
TGTGCCAGCAGTCAGGCCCCTAGCCGTAGCTCCTACAATGAGCAGTTCTTC
>TRBV29-1|TRBJ1-5|once|.
CSVQGLGGQPQHF
TGCAGCGTTCAGGGACTGGGTGGTCAGCCCCAGCATTTT
>TRBV7-3|TRBJ2-1|.|TRBD2
CASSALAGGPGEQFF
TGTGCCAGCAGCGCACTAGCGGGAGGGCCGGGTGAGCAGTTCTTC
>TRBV5-1|TRBJ1-6|.|.
CASSLGGRNNSPLHF
TGCGCCAGCAGCTTGGGTGGCAGAAATAATTCACCCCTCCACTTT
>TRBV28|TRBJ2-7|.|.
CASSLAGVYYEQYF
TGTGCCAGCAGTTTGGCCGGGGTCTACTACGAGCAGTACTTC
>TRBV2|TRBJ2-3|.|TRBD1
CASSEYAGGANTQYF
TGTGCCAGCAGTGAATATGCAGGGGGCGCGAATACGCAGTATTTT
>TRBV5-1|TRBJ2-5|.|.
CASSPFMGGGGETQYF
TGCGCCAGCAGCCCCTTTATGGGGGGCGGGGGAGAGACCCAGTACTTC
>TRBV2|TRBJ1-1|.|.
CASSLIGGNTEAFF
TGTGCCAGCAGCCTCATCGGCGGGAACACTGAAGCTTTCTTT
>TRBV15|TRBJ1-2|.|.
CATSRGRGEGGYTF
TGTGCCACCAGCAGAGGGAGAGGGGAGGGAGGCTACACCTTC
>TRBV6-5|TRBJ1-6|.|TRBD1
CASRGTGTGGEPLHF
TGTGCCAGCAGGGGCACCGGGACAGGGGGTGAACCCCTCCACTTT
>TRBV28|TRBJ1-5|.|.
CASSLSESNQPQHF
TGTGCCAGCAGTTTGTCGGAGAGCAATCAGCCCCAGCATTTT
>TRBV19|TRBJ2-5|.|TRBD2
CASSIGGGGGSSQETQYF
TGTGCCAGTAGTATAGGAGGCGGGGGGGGTTCTTCACAAGAGACCCAGTACTTC
>TRBV28|TRBJ1-5|.|TRBD1
CASSKTGTGGRQPQHF
TGTGCCAGCAGTAAGACCGGGACAGGGGGCAGACAGCCCCAGCATTTT
>TRBV5-4|TRBJ2-7|.|.
CASSSLTDEQYF
TGTGCCAGCAGCTCCCTAACGGACGAGCAGTACTTC
>TRBV29-1|TRBJ1-2|.|.
CSVEIDSRYTF
TGCAGCGTTGAAATCGACAGTCGCTACACCTTC
>TRBV28|TRBJ2-3|.|TRBD2
CASSLPTSGVGTDTQYF
TGTGCCAGCAGTTTGCCCACTAGCGGGGTAGGCACAGATACGCAGTATTTT
>TRBV12-3/TRBV12-4|TRBJ2-7|.|.
CASSLKGGYEQYF
TGTGCCAGCAGTTTGAAGGGAGGCTACGAGCAGTACTTC
>TRBV6-2/TRBV6-3|TRBJ1-4|.|TRBD1
CASSFTLGTGGEKLFF
TGTGCCAGCAGTTTCACCCTCGGGACAGGGGGCGAAAAACTGTTTTTT
>TRBV7-9|TRBJ2-1|.|.
CASSLGTGDYNEQFF
TGTGCCAGCAGCTTAGGAACGGGGGACTACAATGAGCAGTTCTTC
>TRBV18|TRBJ2-3|.|.
CASSPAGPSTDTQYF
TGTGCCAGCTCACCAGCGGGGCCCAGCACAGATACGCAGTATTTT
>TRBV6-6|TRBJ1-5|.|.
CASSPQGDYQPQHF
TGTGCCAGCAGTCCACAGGGTGACTATCAGCCCCAGCATTTT
>TRBV11-2|TRBJ1-1|.|.
CASSFIGRGNTEAFF
TGTGCCAGCAGCTTCATAGGGAGAGGGAACACTGAAGCTTTCTTT
>TRBV24-1|TRBJ2-6|few|TRBD1
CATSDLAGGNVLTF
TGTGCCACCAGTGATTTGGCAGGGGGCAACGTCCTGACTTTC
>TRBV25-1|TRBJ1-4|.|.
CASSEYNGGMGEKLFF
TGTGCCAGCAGTGAATATAACGGGGGTATGGGTGAAAAACTGTTTTTT